This TCR beta chain is from a study of shared clonotypes between healthy human individuals. Study findings and constraints: Clonotypes shared by all four sorted-subset donors had higher generation probabilities than non-shared clonotypes.

TCRdb's table, derived via immunoSEQ multiplex PCR, lists solely in-frame clones and lacks some. The sample lists 2.3 million or so clones, approximately 93% occurring once. This clone has only one observation. Antigen specificity is unknown. CDR3 size: 15 residues. V dropped 3 bases and J dropped 4 bases, with 16 bases sitting between them. The germline gives CDR1 MDHEN, CDR2 SYDVKM. The sequence was collected from a man aged 18-30 years in good health. Some clones in this sample may be carry-over from other donors' samples. The sample comprised naive CD4+ T cells from PBMCs. The sample's subset: CD45RA+ positively selected. The chain is built from TRBV28 and TRBJ2-7, with D maybe TRBD1 (6 bases). The CDR3 region is CASSFPGQRRYEQYF. The CDR3 nucleotides read TGTGCCAGCAGTTTCCCGGGACAAAGGAGGTACGAGCAGTACTTC.